One sample yielded the 9 T cell receptor beta chains listed below, sequenced in a study of CXCR3-negative and CXCR3-positive naive CD8 T cells. It was by 5' RACE with UMI labels that the TRB cDNA libraries were prepared. TCRdb re-called the 5' RACE reads and catalogs CDR3 proteins one per entry, DNA excluded. This sample contains some 120,000 distinct CDR3 sequences. The antigens of these receptors remain unknown. Study outcomes and limitations: Compared with CXCR3-negative naive cells, CXCR3-positive naive cells showed more hydrophobic TRB CDR3s.

The sequenced sample consisted of naive CXCR3+ CD8+ T cells from blood. Subset specified: CD45RO-CCR7+CD27+CD95- naive CD8+ T cells expressing CXCR3 (TNR3+). Source of these receptors: a human donor in good health. Some clones in this sample may be carry-over from other donors' samples.

CDR3 region: CASTSSDTEAFF. V usage is TRBV7-9 and J usage is TRBJ1-1. The CDR3 has 12 residues. The V gene's germline CDR1 is SEHNR and CDR2 FQNEAQ (reference sequence).

The chain couples TRBV27 to TRBJ1-1; with no DNA, the TCRdb D assignment of TRBD1 cannot be verified. The CDR3 extends over 15 amino acids. The V gene's germline CDR1 is MNHEY and CDR2 SMNVEV (reference sequence). The CDR3: CASSLSGTGFTEAFF.

The chain is built from TRBV7-6 and TRBJ2-7; TCRdb gives TRBD1 as the D gene, but with no DNA this cannot be confirmed. Germline-derived CDR1 and CDR2 are SGHVS and FNYEAQ. The length of the CDR3 is 14 residues. The chain's CDR3 is CASSWGQNSYEQYF.

This chain joins TRBV7-9 and TRBJ2-7. Germline CDR1 and CDR2: SEHNR and FQNEAQ (reference sequence). CDR3 length equals 12 residues. The chain's CDR3 is CASSSTAYEQYF.

The gene calls are TRBV12-3 or TRBV12-4 and TRBJ2-1; TCRdb names TRBD2, which stays unverified in the absence of DNA. The CDR3 runs 13 residues. The CDR3 spells CVSRGANYNEQFF.

The J gene is TRBJ1-1, the V gene TRBV4-3; the TCRdb D gene call, TRBD1, has no DNA to confirm it. Germline V gene data show CDR1 as LGHNA and CDR2 as YSLEER. The CDR3 runs to 15 residues. This CDR3 reads CASSQGVGENTEAFF.

The CDR3 spells CASSLGLWDGEQFF. J is TRBJ2-1 and V is TRBV14; TCRdb outputs TRBD2, but without DNA this stays unchecked. The CDR3 totals 14 residues. Germline V lookup: CDR1 SGHDN, CDR2 FVKESK.

This chain joins TRBV28 and TRBJ2-7; TCRdb outputs TRBD1, but without DNA this stays unchecked. The CDR3 is made up of 14 amino acids. Germline V gene data show CDR1 as MDHEN and CDR2 as SYDVKM. CDR3 protein: CASSFRRADYEQYF.

The chain joins TRBV19 to TRBJ1-1. The germline gives CDR1 LNHDA, CDR2 SQIVND (reference sequence). This CDR3 has 15 residues. CDR3 sequence: CASSMLAAIGTEAFF.